These T cell receptor beta chains were read from a single sample in a study of identifying expanded T cells in peripheral blood. This table comes from immunoSEQ multiplex PCR, and its TCRdb copy is limited to in-frame clones, with some not included. The data hold 50,000 to 75,000 clones, with approximately 87% observed a single time. Sequences were obtained from blood. The receptors come from a person aged 18 to 75 in good health. CDR3s leave out the opening cysteine and the closing phenylalanine or tryptophan.

v_call: TRBV5-8
j_call: TRBJ2-5
cdr3_aa: ASSRIRPY

v_call: TRBV9
j_call: TRBJ1-1
cdr3_aa: ASSVATDRGQFNTEAF

v_call: TRBV27
j_call: TRBJ2-7
cdr3_aa: ASRLRNEQY

v_call: TRBV4-1
j_call: TRBJ2-7
cdr3_aa: ASSQERTAPDYEQY

v_call: TRBV19
j_call: TRBJ2-1
cdr3_aa: ASSMDSNEQF

v_call: TRBV4-3
j_call: TRBJ2-7
cdr3_aa: ASSQSGRSDEQY

v_call: TRBV6-1
j_call: TRBJ1-3
cdr3_aa: ASSASGEGNTIY

v_call: TRBV19
j_call: TRBJ2-5
cdr3_aa: ASRNLYQETQY

v_call: TRBV28
j_call: TRBJ1-1
cdr3_aa: ASSFRGAGVEAF

v_call: TRBV7-9
j_call: TRBJ2-7
cdr3_aa: ASSSARGHEQY

v_call: TRBV5-1
j_call: TRBJ2-2
cdr3_aa: ASSLVVHSNTGELF

v_call: TRBV28
j_call: TRBJ2-7
cdr3_aa: ASSFVAGGTYEQY

v_call: TRBV7-9
j_call: TRBJ2-5
cdr3_aa: ASSHYPNSQETQY

v_call: TRBV6-4
j_call: TRBJ2-2
cdr3_aa: ATRAVAGVGTGELF

v_call: TRBV18
j_call: TRBJ1-1
cdr3_aa: ASSPGRANTEAF

v_call: TRBV5-4
j_call: TRBJ2-3
cdr3_aa: ASSLPGAYTDTQY

v_call: TRBV5-6
j_call: TRBJ2-2
cdr3_aa: ASSLAGANTGELF

v_call: TRBV7-2
j_call: TRBJ1-1
cdr3_aa: ASSLVDGAEAF

v_call: TRBV28
j_call: TRBJ1-6
cdr3_aa: AHGGDSYNSPLH

v_call: TRBV30
j_call: TRBJ2-3
cdr3_aa: AWGHQRHTDTQY

v_call: TRBV10-2
j_call: TRBJ2-3
cdr3_aa: ASGGTSATDTQY

v_call: TRBV6-4
j_call: TRBJ1-5
cdr3_aa: ASSEGSNQPQH

v_call: TRBV18
j_call: TRBJ2-3
cdr3_aa: ASSGTASTDTQY

v_call: TRBV4-3
j_call: TRBJ2-7
cdr3_aa: ASSQEFGQGDEQY

v_call: TRBV19
j_call: TRBJ1-5
cdr3_aa: ASRGGMSNQPQH

v_call: TRBV19
j_call: TRBJ2-3
cdr3_aa: ASNRGTATDTQY

v_call: TRBV28
j_call: TRBJ2-1
cdr3_aa: ASSDGYNEQF

v_call: TRBV6-4
j_call: TRBJ2-3
cdr3_aa: ASSEGTGSADTQY

v_call: TRBV6-6
j_call: TRBJ2-3
cdr3_aa: ASRHALGGTDTQY

v_call: TRBV7-2
j_call: TRBJ2-3
cdr3_aa: ASSLAPGTDTQY

v_call: TRBV15
j_call: TRBJ2-7
cdr3_aa: ATTSSSGEQY

v_call: TRBV11-2
j_call: TRBJ2-5
cdr3_aa: ASSLVGGSDSD

v_call: TRBV30
j_call: TRBJ1-5
cdr3_aa: AWSRGRGYQPQH

v_call: TRBV7-2
j_call: TRBJ2-1
cdr3_aa: ASSLAPQGAGETWRNEQF

v_call: TRBV7-3
j_call: TRBJ1-2
cdr3_aa: ASSIGRGEHGYT

v_call: TRBV5-1
j_call: TRBJ1-1
cdr3_aa: ASSLPGQITEAF

v_call: TRBV2
j_call: TRBJ1-2
cdr3_aa: ASSERTGVGYT

v_call: TRBV2
j_call: TRBJ1-1
cdr3_aa: ASTLRIGNTEAF

v_call: TRBV7-7
j_call: TRBJ2-5
cdr3_aa: ASSSRTGGLVETQY

v_call: TRBV25-1
j_call: TRBJ2-7
cdr3_aa: ASSEYGLAGSYEQY

v_call: TRBV5-1
j_call: TRBJ2-7
cdr3_aa: ASSMPGQWTHEQY

v_call: TRBV4-1
j_call: TRBJ2-7
cdr3_aa: ASSQEGQGRLYEQY

v_call: TRBV5-6
j_call: TRBJ2-3
cdr3_aa: ASSLEGFPDTQY

v_call: TRBV6-1
j_call: TRBJ2-1
cdr3_aa: ASSEGISMNEQF

v_call: TRBV5-1
j_call: TRBJ2-5
cdr3_aa: ASSLARTGSGETQY

v_call: TRBV2
j_call: TRBJ1-5
cdr3_aa: ASSEFGNQPQH

v_call: TRBV7-6
j_call: TRBJ2-1
cdr3_aa: ASSPPLHNEQF

v_call: TRBV9
j_call: TRBJ2-1
cdr3_aa: ASSAGDYHNEQF

v_call: TRBV5-1
j_call: TRBJ2-1
cdr3_aa: ASSYDYNEQF

v_call: TRBV29-1
j_call: TRBJ2-1
cdr3_aa: SVPQGIDYNEQF

v_call: TRBV5-5
j_call: TRBJ2-7
cdr3_aa: ASSLTGTGGNEQY

v_call: TRBV14
j_call: TRBJ2-7
cdr3_aa: ASSQEREVLDEQY

v_call: TRBV6-5
j_call: TRBJ1-2
cdr3_aa: ATRRDRGYT

v_call: TRBV4-1
j_call: TRBJ1-5
cdr3_aa: ASSQDGNSFKQPQH